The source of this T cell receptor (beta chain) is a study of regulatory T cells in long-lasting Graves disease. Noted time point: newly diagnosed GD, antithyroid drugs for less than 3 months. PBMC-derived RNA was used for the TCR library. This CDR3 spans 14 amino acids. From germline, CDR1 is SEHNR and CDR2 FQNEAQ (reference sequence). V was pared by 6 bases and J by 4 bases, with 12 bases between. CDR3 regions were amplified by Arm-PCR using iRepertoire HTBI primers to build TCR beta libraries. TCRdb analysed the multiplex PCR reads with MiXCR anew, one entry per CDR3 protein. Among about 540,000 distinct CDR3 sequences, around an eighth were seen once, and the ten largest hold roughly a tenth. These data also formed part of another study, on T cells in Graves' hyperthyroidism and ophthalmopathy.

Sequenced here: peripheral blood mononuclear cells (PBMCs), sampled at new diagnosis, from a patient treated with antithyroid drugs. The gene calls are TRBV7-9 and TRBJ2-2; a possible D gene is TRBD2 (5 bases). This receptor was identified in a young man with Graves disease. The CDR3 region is CASSQDSRTGELFF. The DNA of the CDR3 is TGTGCCAGCAGTCAGGACTCTCGCACCGGGGAGCTGTTTTTT. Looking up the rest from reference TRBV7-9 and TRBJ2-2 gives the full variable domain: DTGVSQNPRHKITKRGQNVTFRCDPISEHNRLYWYRQTLGQGPEFLTYFQNEAQLEKSRLLSDRFSAERPKGSFSTLEIQRTEQGDSAMYLCASSQDSRTGELFFGEGSRLTVL.